This TCR beta chain was captured in a study of blood T cells in healthy people across ages. Whole-study results and caveats: Donor CMV infection status was unknown, possibly confounding age-related changes in expanded clonotypes.

It was with a sample-barcoded 5' primer and a J-beta primer mix that a second PCR of roughly 7 to 12 cycles was run. TCRdb ran MiXCR on the 5' RACE reads and lists one entry per CDR3 protein. The sample holds roughly 640,000 distinct CDR3 sequences, about 30% seen once. This CDR3 contains 16 residues. V gave up 2 bases and J gave up 2 bases, with 11 bases separating them. The V gene's germline CDR1 is SGHKS and CDR2 YYEKEE (reference sequence). Turning to this clonotype: Its antigen remains unidentified.

The rearrangement links TRBV5-5 to TRBJ2-6; D possibly matches TRBD1 or TRBD2 (5 bases each). This clonotype originated in a woman of 80 years or more in good health. The sample consisted of blood. CDR3 in DNA: TGTGCCAGCAGCTTAAGTGGGGGAACTGGGGCCAACGTCCTGACTTTC. It encodes CASSLSGGTGANVLTF. Combining the CDR3 with reference TRBV5-5 and TRBJ2-6 gives the whole variable domain DAGVTQSPTHLIKTRGQQVTLRCSPISGHKSVSWYQQVLGQGPQFIFQYYEKEERGRGNFPDRFSARQFPNYSSELNVNALLLGDSALYLCASSLSGGTGANVLTFGAGSRLTVL.